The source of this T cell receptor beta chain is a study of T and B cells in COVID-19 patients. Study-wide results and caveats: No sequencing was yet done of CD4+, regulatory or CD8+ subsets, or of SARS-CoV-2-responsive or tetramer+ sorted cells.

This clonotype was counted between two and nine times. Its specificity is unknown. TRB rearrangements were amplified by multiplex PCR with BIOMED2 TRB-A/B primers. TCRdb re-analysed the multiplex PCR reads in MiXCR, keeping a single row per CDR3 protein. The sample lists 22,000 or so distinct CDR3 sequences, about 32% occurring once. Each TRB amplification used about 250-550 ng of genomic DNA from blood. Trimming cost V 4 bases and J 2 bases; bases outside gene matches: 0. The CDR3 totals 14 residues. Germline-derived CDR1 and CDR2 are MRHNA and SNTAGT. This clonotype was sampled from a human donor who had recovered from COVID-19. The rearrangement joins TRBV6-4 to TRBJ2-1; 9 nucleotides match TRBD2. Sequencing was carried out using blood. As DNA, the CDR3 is TGTGCCAGCAGTGGCGGGGGGGCCTACAATGAGCAGTTCTTC. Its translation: CASSGGGAYNEQFF.